The 5 T cell receptor beta chains given below trace back to one sample, sequenced in a study of T cell clonality in common variable immunodeficiency. TCRdb keeps only in-frame clones here, not all; method: immunoSEQ multiplex PCR. The record shows 50,000 to 60,000 clones for this sample, with no singletons present. Sequenced material: peripheral blood mononuclear cells. These receptors came from a person aged 18 to 69 in good health.

This clone has at least ten counts. The read is 3 residues too short to cover the CDR3 end, so that end is filled in from the germline J gene. This sequence joins TRBV7-8 and TRBJ2-3; TRBD1 agrees at 7 bases. Trimming removed 4 bases from V and 2 bases from J; junction bases left unmatched: 6. The CDR3 length is 15 residues. Looked up from germline, CDR1 is SGHVS and CDR2 is FQNEAQ. The CDR3 loop is CASSSSGTDTDTQYF. The CDR3 bases that were read are TGTGCCAGCAGCTCTTCCGGGACAGACACAGATACG.

This clone was seen many times. Read data end 3 residues before the CDR3 end; the end is taken from the germline J gene. The rearrangement joins TRBV6-2 or TRBV6-3 to TRBJ2-2; maybe TRBD1 (8 bases). The germline V gene has CDR1 MNHEY and CDR2 SVGEGT. This CDR3 is built from 16 residues. The CDR3 DNA, read in part, is TGTGCCAGCAGACTCTACGGACAGGGAGGGAGTGAAAAG. Translating gives CASRLYGQGGSEK. The whole CDR3 protein is CASRLYGQGGSEKLFF.

This clone was seen ten or more times. Read coverage stops 3 residues before the CDR3 terminus; the germline J gene supplies the remainder. The chain is built from TRBV11-2 and TRBJ2-2, with TRBD2 as a possible D gene (5 bases). This CDR3 has 14 amino acids. Trimming took off 3 bases at V and 7 bases at J, with 12 bases between the two ends. The germline V gene encodes CDR1 SGHAT and CDR2 FQNNGV. The CDR3: CASSFGVRIGELFF. The sequenced part of the CDR3 DNA is TGTGCCAGCAGCTTCGGGGTGAGGATCGGGGAG. The full variable domain, with the rest looked up from reference TRBV11-2 and TRBJ2-2, is EAGVAQSPRYKIIEKRQSVAFWCNPISGHATLYWYQQILGQGPKLLIQFQNNGVVDDSQLPKDRFSAERLKGVDSTLKIQPAKLEDSAVYLCASSFGVRIGELFFGEGSRLTVL.

This clone has at least ten counts. The read stops 3 residues short of the end of the CDR3; the missing end is completed from the germline J gene. The chain recombines TRBV5-1 with TRBJ1-5; possibly TRBD1 for D (6 bases). Trimming pared 0 bases from V and 4 bases from J, leaving 11 bases between. Germline assignment: CDR1 SGHRS and CDR2 YFSETQ. This CDR3 is 15 amino acids long. The CDR3 sequence is CASSLEGTQNQPQHF. Partial CDR3 DNA: TGCGCCAGCAGCTTGGAGGGGACACAGAATCAGCCC.

This clone has at least ten counts. The CDR3 extends 3 residues past the end of the read, so its final part is completed from the germline J gene. The chain carries TRBV20-1 and TRBJ2-7, with D maybe TRBD2 (6 bases). The CDR3 sequence is 17 residues long. The V end was cut by 1 base, the J end by 0 bases, with 19 bases between. The germline V gene has CDR1 DFQATT and CDR2 SNEGSKA (reference sequence). Incomplete CDR3 DNA: TGCAGTGCTAGAGTTTGGGAAACCCGGGGGAGCTCCTACGAG. Its translation: CSARVWETRGSSYE. The CDR3 reads in full as CSARVWETRGSSYEQYF.